This T cell receptor (beta chain) derives from a study of cytomegalovirus exposure and HLA in healthy donors. Broader study findings: Researchers reported that three CMV-associated chains were confirmed in vitro as CMV antigen-specific.

Comment on this clone: The antigen is undetermined.

Deletions cut 4 bases from V and 8 bases from J, with 23 bases between. Germline assignment: CDR1 SGHVS and CDR2 FQNEAQ. The CDR3 sequence is 16 residues long. Only in-frame clones appear in the TCRdb table, and some are missing; sequencing was by immunoSEQ multiplex PCR. The sample lists approximately 220,000 clones; over 80% were seen once. The material sequenced was PBMCs. The sequence derives from a woman aged 18-30 years in good health and CMV-seronegative. This chain joins TRBV7-8 and TRBJ1-2; tentatively, D is TRBD1 (5 bases). In DNA, the CDR3 is TGTGCCAGCAGCTATCGAGGTGCTGACAGTGTGAAGGGCTACACCTTC. It specifies CASSYRGADSVKGYTF.